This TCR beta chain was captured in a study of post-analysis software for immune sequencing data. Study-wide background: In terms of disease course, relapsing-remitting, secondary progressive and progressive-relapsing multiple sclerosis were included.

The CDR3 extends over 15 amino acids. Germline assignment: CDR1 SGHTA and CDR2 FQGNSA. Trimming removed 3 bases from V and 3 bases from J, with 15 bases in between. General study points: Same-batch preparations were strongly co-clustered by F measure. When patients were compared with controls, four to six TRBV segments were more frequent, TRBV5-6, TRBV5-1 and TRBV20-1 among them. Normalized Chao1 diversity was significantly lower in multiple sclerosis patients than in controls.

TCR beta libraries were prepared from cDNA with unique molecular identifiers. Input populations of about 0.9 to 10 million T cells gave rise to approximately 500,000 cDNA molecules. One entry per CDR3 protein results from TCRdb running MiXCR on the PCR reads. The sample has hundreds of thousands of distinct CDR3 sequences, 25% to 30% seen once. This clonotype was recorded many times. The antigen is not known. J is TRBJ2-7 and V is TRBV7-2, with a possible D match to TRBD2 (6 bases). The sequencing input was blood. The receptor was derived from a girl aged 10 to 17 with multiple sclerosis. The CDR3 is CASSFIERAHYEQYF. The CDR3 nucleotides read TGTGCCAGCAGCTTTATCGAGCGGGCCCACTACGAGCAGTACTTC.